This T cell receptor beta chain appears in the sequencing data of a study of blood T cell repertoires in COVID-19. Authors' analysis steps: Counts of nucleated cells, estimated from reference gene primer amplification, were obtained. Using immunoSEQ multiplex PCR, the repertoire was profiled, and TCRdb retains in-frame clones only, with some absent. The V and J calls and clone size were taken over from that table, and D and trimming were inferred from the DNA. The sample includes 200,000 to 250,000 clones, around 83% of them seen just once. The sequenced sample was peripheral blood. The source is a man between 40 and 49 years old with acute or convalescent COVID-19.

DNA for the CDR3: TGTGCCAGCAGTTTACTCAGAGGAGAAAAACTGTTTTTT. Encoded protein: CASSLLRGEKLFF. This chain links TRBV12-3 or TRBV12-4 with TRBJ1-4; D call uncertain. Trimming took off 2 bases at V and 8 bases at J, with 9 bases between the two ends. This CDR3 has 13 amino acids.